This T cell receptor beta chain is drawn from a study of identifying expanded T cells in peripheral blood. The protocol was immunoSEQ multiplex PCR, while the TCRdb copy is restricted to in-frame clones and leaves out a portion. The sample records some 80,000 clones, 80% to 90% being singletons. Looked up from germline, CDR1 is GTSNPN and CDR2 is SVGIG (reference sequence). This CDR3 comprises 13 residues. V shed 7 bases and J shed 1 base, with 13 bases lying between them. This TCR came from a person between 18 and 75 years old in good health. Material: blood. The chain links TRBV30 to TRBJ1-1; no clear D gene. CDR3 nucleotides: TGTGCCTCGAAACGAGGCCAGAACACTGAAGCTTTCTTT. Translating it yields CASKRGQNTEAFF. Full variable domain (remainder filled in from reference TRBV30 and TRBJ1-1): SQTIHQWPATLVQPVGSPLSLECTVEGTSNPNLYWYRQAAGRGLQLLFYSVGIGQISSEVPQNLSASRPQDRQFILSSKKLLLSDSGFYLCASKRGQNTEAFFGQGTRLTVV.